The 23 T cell receptor beta chains given below trace back to one sample, sequenced in a study of T-cell memory formation after mild COVID-19 (dated by TCRdb to the early 2020s). The library was produced with 5' RACE. TCRdb shows the sequencer as Illumina NovaSeq 6000. In TCRdb, the public reads were trimmed at Q25 with fastp and aligned with MiXCR, with productive beta chains retained. Rows with one shared CDR3 protein collapse into an entry with the most common genes and DNA. This sample is represented by more than 300,000 distinct CDR3 sequences; approximately 14% of them were singletons. About 21% of the sample is taken by the ten largest. The sample taken for sequencing was PBMCs or a T cell subset sorted from them (not recorded which). Source of these receptors: a man aged 18 to 35 who had mild COVID-19 (a few samples of this study predate the infection). The sample titles of this study are shuffled in the database, so cell type and time point are left out; the donor was told from shared clones.

This clonotype was counted between two and nine times. V is TRBV28 and J is TRBJ1-5; tentatively, D is TRBD1 (6 bases). Trimming took 6 bases from V and 4 from J, leaving 13 bases between them. Germline CDR1 is MDHEN and CDR2 is SYDVKM. There are 14 residues in the CDR3. The CDR3 here is CASRITGINQPQHF. CDR3 DNA sequence: TGTGCCAGCAGAATTACAGGGATAAATCAGCCCCAGCATTTT.

This clonotype was seen a handful of times. The chain has TRBV18 and TRBJ2-5; D is unclear. V dropped 6 bases and J dropped 1 base, with 9 bases sitting between them. The germline CDR1 and CDR2 sequences are KGHSH and LQKENI. There are 13 residues in the CDR3. This CDR3 is CASSWAFQETQYF. The CDR3 coding sequence is TGTGCCAGCTCGTGGGCGTTCCAAGAGACCCAGTACTTC. Using reference TRBV18 and TRBJ2-5 for the parts outside the CDR3, the full variable domain is NAGVMQNPRHLVRRRGQEARLRCSPMKGHSHVYWYRQLPEEGLKFMVYLQKENIIDESGMPKERFSAEFPKEGPSILRIQQVVRGDSAAYFCASSWAFQETQYFGPGTRLLVL.

J is TRBJ2-7 and V is TRBV9; TRBD1 is a possible D gene (5 bases). Germline V gene lookup returns CDR1 SGDLS and CDR2 YYNGEE. Trimming shortened V by 2 bases and J by 2 bases, and 11 bases separated the two germline ends. The CDR3 contains 14 residues. CDR3 residues: CASSVTGTTYEQYF. CDR3 DNA sequence: TGTGCCAGCAGCGTTACAGGCACAACCTACGAGCAGTACTTC.

This clonotype was seen repeatedly, ten times or more. V and J are TRBV7-2 and TRBJ1-5; D gene uncertain. The CDR3 runs 14 residues. The V gene lost 4 bases and the J gene lost 9 bases, with 16 bases spanning the gap. CDR1 is SGHTA, CDR2 FQGNSA, per germline. The CDR3 DNA reads as TGTGCCAGCAGCTCCCCAAACAGCTTACTGCCCCAGCATTTT. Translation gives CASSSPNSLLPQHF.

The genes are TRBV27 and TRBJ2-1; D is unclear. Germline CDR1 reads MNHEY; CDR2 reads SMNVEV (reference sequence). Trimming took off 3 bases at V and 4 bases at J, with 10 bases between the two ends. CDR3 length: 14 amino acids. CDR3 residues: CASSLQARYNEQFF. For the CDR3, the DNA is TGTGCCAGCAGTTTGCAGGCCCGATACAATGAGCAGTTCTTC.

This clonotype was seen a handful of times. The chain carries TRBV4-2 and TRBJ1-2; D remains unclear. The CDR3 loop spans 15 amino acids. V was pared by 5 bases and J by 0 bases, with 13 bases between. CDR1 is LGHNA, CDR2 YNFKEQ, per germline. The CDR3 sequence: CASSEGRFSNYGYTF. In DNA form, the CDR3 reads TGTGCCAGCAGCGAAGGACGGTTCTCTAACTATGGCTACACCTTC.

This clonotype came up a few times. The gene calls are TRBV6-2 or TRBV6-3 and TRBJ2-4; D uncertain. V gave up 7 bases and J gave up 7 bases, with 14 bases separating them. This CDR3 is 13 amino acids long. From germline, CDR1 is MNHEY and CDR2 SVGEGT. The CDR3 bases are TGTGCCAGCACCCCAAGGCCGAGGAACATTCAGTACTTC. The encoded protein is CASTPRPRNIQYF.

This clonotype has more than one count but fewer than ten. The chain combines TRBV4-2 with TRBJ1-4; D is possibly TRBD1 (5 bases). Germline V lookup: CDR1 LGHNA, CDR2 YNFKEQ. V was clipped by 1 base and J by 4 bases, with 7 bases between them. The CDR3 covers 14 residues. DNA for the CDR3: TGTGCCAGCAGCCAAGGAGGGGTTAATGAAAAACTGTTTTTT. This codes for CASSQGGVNEKLFF.

The rearrangement uses TRBV2 and TRBJ2-5, with 9 bases that match TRBD1. CDR1 is SNHLY, CDR2 FYNNEI, per germline. V lost 3 bases, J lost 2 bases, and 7 bases stayed unmatched. The CDR3 has 16 residues. The CDR3 nucleotides read TGTGCCAGCAGTGATTCAGCGGGACAGGGACAAGAGACCCAGTACTTC. Translating it yields CASSDSAGQGQETQYF. Based on the CDR3 plus reference TRBV2 and TRBJ2-5, the full variable domain is EPEVTQTPSHQVTQMGQEVILRCVPISNHLYFYWYRQILGQKVEFLVSFYNNEISEKSEIFDDQFSVERPDGSNFTLKIRSTKLEDSAMYFCASSDSAGQGQETQYFGPGTRLLVL.

This clonotype has a handful of counts. The rearrangement links TRBV24-1 to TRBJ2-2; no reliable D call. V gave up 2 bases and J gave up 1 base, with 10 bases separating them. This CDR3 contains 16 residues. Germline lookup yields CDR1 KGHDR and CDR2 SFDVKD. DNA for the CDR3: TGTGCCACCAGTGATTCCGCGACGGGGAACACCGGGGAGCTGTTTTTT. Translation: CATSDSATGNTGELFF.

This clonotype has more than one count but fewer than ten. This chain uses TRBV6-1 with TRBJ1-5; D call uncertain. Germline-derived CDR1 and CDR2 are MNHNS and SASEGT. CDR3 length: 16 amino acids. Trimming pared 2 bases from V and 4 bases from J, leaving 15 bases between. Written as DNA, the CDR3 is TGTGCCAGCAGTGAATTTATCCTCGGGCTTAATCAGCCCCAGCATTTT. Translation gives CASSEFILGLNQPQHF.

This sequence joins TRBV28 and TRBJ1-6; D is unclear. CDR3 length equals 15 residues. V lost 8 bases to trimming and J lost 0 bases, with 11 bases between them. Germline V gene sequence: CDR1 MDHEN, CDR2 SYDVKM. This CDR3 is CASGSAYSYNSPLHF. Written as DNA, the CDR3 is TGTGCCAGCGGGTCTGCTTACTCCTATAATTCACCCCTCCACTTT. Using reference TRBV28 and TRBJ1-6 for the parts outside the CDR3, the full variable domain is DVKVTQSSRYLVKRTGEKVFLECVQDMDHENMFWYRQDPGLGLRLIYFSYDVKMKEKGDIPEGYSVSREKKERFSLILESASTNQTSMYLCASGSAYSYNSPLHFGNGTRLTVT.

The sample holds a few counts of this clonotype. The chain couples TRBV7-2 to TRBJ2-6; D is perhaps TRBD1 or TRBD2 (6 bases each). CDR1 and CDR2 from the germline V gene are SGHTA and FQGNSA. The germline V and J ends were trimmed by 1 base and 4 bases, with 11 bases remaining between them. The CDR3 is 16 amino acids. CDR3: CASSLGGAFGANVLTF. CDR3 DNA: TGTGCCAGCAGCTTAGGGGGGGCGTTCGGGGCCAACGTCCTGACTTTC.

This clonotype occurred a few times. The chain has TRBV28 and TRBJ1-5; D uncertain. The CDR3 loop spans 14 amino acids. Looked up from germline, CDR1 is MDHEN and CDR2 is SYDVKM. Trimming took 6 bases from V and 7 from J, leaving 16 bases between them. The DNA of the CDR3 is TGTGCCAGCAGGAGAGGTATTCTGGGCCAGCCCCAGCATTTT. It translates to CASRRGILGQPQHF.

The V and J genes are TRBV7-9 and TRBJ2-7, with 10 bases that match TRBD1. The CDR3 is 15 amino acids. Looked up from germline, CDR1 is SEHNR and CDR2 is FQNEAQ (reference sequence). V was clipped by 5 bases and J by 4 bases; unmatched bases: 8. The CDR3 nucleotides are TGTGCCAGCAGCCCATCCCCGGGACAGGGGTACGAGCAGTACTTC. This sequence encodes CASSPSPGQGYEQYF. The variable domain in full, completed from reference TRBV7-9 and TRBJ2-7, reads DTGVSQNPRHKITKRGQNVTFRCDPISEHNRLYWYRQTLGQGPEFLTYFQNEAQLEKSRLLSDRFSAERPKGSFSTLEIQRTEQGDSAMYLCASSPSPGQGYEQYFGPGTRLTVT.

The chain recombines TRBV6-2 or TRBV6-3 with TRBJ2-1; tentatively, D is TRBD1 (6 bases). This CDR3 is built from 14 residues. Germline loops: CDR1 MNHEY, CDR2 SVGEGT. V was shortened by 2 bases and J by 8 bases, with 13 bases between the two germline ends. This chain's CDR3 is CASSYPYRVDEQFF. CDR3 bases: TGTGCCAGCAGTTACCCCTACAGGGTCGATGAGCAGTTCTTC.

This clonotype has just a few counts. The chain carries TRBV2 and TRBJ2-2, with D possibly TRBD1 on 5 matching bases. Germline V gives CDR1 SNHLY, CDR2 FYNNEI. V lost 5 bases and J lost 12, with 19 bases in between. The CDR3 has 14 residues. CDR3 amino acids: CASSRQTDISQLFF. CDR3 DNA: TGTGCCAGCAGTCGACAAACGGACATCTCACAGCTGTTTTTT. The full variable domain, its missing parts supplied by reference TRBV2 and TRBJ2-2, is EPEVTQTPSHQVTQMGQEVILRCVPISNHLYFYWYRQILGQKVEFLVSFYNNEISEKSEIFDDQFSVERPDGSNFTLKIRSTKLEDSAMYFCASSRQTDISQLFFGEGSRLTVL.

In this sample, this clonotype turned up a few times. V is TRBV5-1 and J is TRBJ1-1, with D unclear. Germline V gene sequence: CDR1 SGHRS, CDR2 YFSETQ. The CDR3 covers 14 residues. Trimming shortened V by 3 bases and J by 3 bases, and 12 bases separated the two germline ends. As DNA, the CDR3 is TGCGCCAGCAGCTCCAATACTGGGGACACTGAAGCTTTCTTT. Translated, it gives CASSSNTGDTEAFF. The variable domain in full, with the rest retrieved from reference TRBV5-1 and TRBJ1-1, is KAGVTQTPRYLIKTRGQQVTLSCSPISGHRSVSWYQQTPGQGLQFLFEYFSETQRNKGNFPGRFSGRQFSNSRSEMNVSTLELGDSALYLCASSSNTGDTEAFFGQGTRLTVV.

This clonotype came up many times. The chain recombines TRBV12-3 or TRBV12-4 with TRBJ1-1; D unresolved. V lost 4 bases to trimming and J lost 5 bases, with 11 bases between them. The CDR3 is made up of 13 amino acids. The CDR3 protein is CASSYGSGTEAFF. The CDR3 region has the DNA TGTGCCAGCAGTTATGGGTCTGGGACTGAAGCTTTCTTT.

The chain has TRBV19 and TRBJ2-1, with 10 bases lining up with TRBD2. The CDR3 spans 15 residues. Germline V gives CDR1 LNHDA, CDR2 SQIVND (reference sequence). V shed 3 bases, J shed 7 bases, and the junction held 6 bases outside the gene matches. CDR3 residues: CASSILAGAGNEQFF. CDR3 sequence (DNA): TGTGCCAGTAGTATCCTAGCGGGGGCCGGTAATGAGCAGTTCTTC.

The rearrangement joins TRBV10-3 to TRBJ1-5; 7 positions match TRBD1. The CDR3 totals 15 residues. V lost 1 base to trimming and J lost 1 base; unmatched junction nucleotides: 1. Germline V CDR1 and CDR2: ENHRY, SYGVKD. DNA of the CDR3: TGTGCCATCAGTGAGTTACAGGGGAGCAATCAGCCCCAGCATTTT. Translation: CAISELQGSNQPQHF.

The V call is TRBV6-6, the J call TRBJ2-7; TRBD1 agrees at 9 bases. The germline V gene has CDR1 MNHNY and CDR2 SVGAGI (reference sequence). V lost 6 bases to trimming and J lost 4 bases; unmatched junction nucleotides: 7. CDR3 length equals 14 residues. DNA for the CDR3: TGTGCCAGCAGGCCCACGACAGGGGGGTACGAGCAGTACTTC. The encoded protein is CASRPTTGGYEQYF.

V usage is TRBV21-1 and J usage is TRBJ2-7; the table calls TRBD2, which could not be checked here. TRBV21-1 is given as a pseudogene. The CDR3 consists of 16 residues. The chain's CDR3 is CASSNPVRELTYEQYV. The CDR3 DNA reads as TGTGCCAGCAGCAACCCAGTACGGGAGTTGACCTACGAGCAGTACGTC.